The source of this TCR beta chain is a study of CD8 T cells in ankylosing spondylitis (dated by TCRdb to the late 2010s). Concerning the study at large: To find TCR variants linked to disease, the study profiled T cell receptor beta repertoires in ankylosing spondylitis patients and healthy donors. Samples of peripheral blood were taken, and for ankylosing spondylitis patients, synovial fluid was collected as well. In total, the full study cohort was made up of over a hundred healthy donors and 25 ankylosing spondylitis patients.

What the research found in general, with its limitations: Blood from ankylosing spondylitis patients appeared to be characterized by a TCR beta motif composed of several highly homologous amino acid variants. Some motif variants had previously been reported in the synovial fluid and blood of reactive arthritis patients, which suggests shared mechanisms of disease initiation. The disease-linked clones had a CD8+ phenotype and were found at relatively low frequencies in peripheral blood. Significant enrichment of the disease-linked clones was reported in matched synovial fluid samples from ankylosing spondylitis patients.

Concerning this clonotype itself: Its target antigen remains unknown. Within one base of it there is no much larger clone, and no base qualities were kept.

CDR1 SQVTM and CDR2 ANQGSEA are derived from the germline V gene. The cysteine opens and the phenylalanine closes a CDR3 of 17 amino acids. Just CDR3 DNA is preserved here, 51 bases in frame from base 1. V has 1 base trimmed and J has 0 bases trimmed; junction bases matching no gene number 11. This sample was sequenced with an Illumina HiSeq 2500. Quantitative 5'-RACE with molecular barcodes was the method used to prepare the TCR beta libraries. In the paper's pipeline: A new computational method based on a probabilistic model of VDJ rearrangement was used to identify disease-linked TCR variants. TCRdb applied fastp at Q25 and MiXCR to the public reads, then kept only in-frame beta chains. Rows with a matching CDR3 protein are joined into one entry that keeps the most common DNA and genes. These V and J calls derive from TCRdb rather than the authors' analysis. This sample has 380,000 or so distinct CDR3 sequences in its table, and 20% to 25% of those were observed once. The ten biggest clones cover about 12% of the sample.

The clonotype was recovered from a male donor with ankylosing spondylitis or in good health (not recorded which). Sequencing used blood, either unsorted or a sorted T cell fraction (not recorded which). The V and J segments used are TRBV29-1 and TRBJ2-5; the central 7 bases match TRBD1. The nucleotide sequence is TGCAGCGTTGAAGCCGCTCCCGGGACAGTGTACCAAGAGACCCAGTACTTC. Translated, it gives CSVEAAPGTVYQETQYF.